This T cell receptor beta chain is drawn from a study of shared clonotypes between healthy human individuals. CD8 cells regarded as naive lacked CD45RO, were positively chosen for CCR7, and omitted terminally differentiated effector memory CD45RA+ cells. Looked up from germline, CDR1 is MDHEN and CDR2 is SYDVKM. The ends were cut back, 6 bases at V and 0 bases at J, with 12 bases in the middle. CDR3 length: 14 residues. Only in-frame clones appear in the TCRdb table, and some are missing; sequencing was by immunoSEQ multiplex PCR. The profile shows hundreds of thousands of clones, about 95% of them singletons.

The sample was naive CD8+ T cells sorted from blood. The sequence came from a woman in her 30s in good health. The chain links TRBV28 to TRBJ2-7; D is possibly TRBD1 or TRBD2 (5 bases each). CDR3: CASRKGDLSYEQYF. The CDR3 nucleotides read TGTGCCAGCAGAAAAGGGGACCTCTCCTACGAGCAGTACTTC.